The entry below gives a single TCR beta chain sequence along with its context. Its antigen remains unknown. Treatment specified: roughly 11-day PBMC culture with coronavirus spike peptide pools or control peptides (ViraFEST assay). This specimen belongs to a study of vaccination and CD4 T cells after COVID-19. Looking at the study overall: From HCoV-229E, HCoV-OC43, HCoV-NL63 and SARS-CoV-2, overlapping spike peptides were used to stimulate the cells.

Trimming shortened V by 5 bases and J by 11 bases, and 17 bases separated the two germline ends. Germline V gene lookup returns CDR1 KGHDR and CDR2 SFDVKD. This CDR3 comprises 13 residues. The study sequenced cultured CD4+ T cell DNA using the Oncomine TCR Beta short-read assay. Genomic DNA was taken out of cultured CD4+ T cells by extraction. TCRdb called the PCR reads again in MiXCR, with one record for every CDR3 protein. There are 15,000 to 20,000 distinct CDR3 sequences in the sample; 60% to 80% occur only once, and around 16% lies in the top ten. Whole-study results and caveats: The median SARS-CoV-2-reactive clonotype number increased from around 20 to 38, without statistical significance.

The V and J genes are TRBV24-1 and TRBJ1-1; a possible D gene is TRBD1 (5 bases). Sequencing was performed on CD4+ T cells from blood, cultured in vitro. This receptor was taken from a human donor who had recovered from COVID-19. The CDR3 nucleotides read TGTGCCACCAGTGGCGGGACTTCCCCGGCGGCTTTCTTT. This encodes CATSGGTSPAAFF.